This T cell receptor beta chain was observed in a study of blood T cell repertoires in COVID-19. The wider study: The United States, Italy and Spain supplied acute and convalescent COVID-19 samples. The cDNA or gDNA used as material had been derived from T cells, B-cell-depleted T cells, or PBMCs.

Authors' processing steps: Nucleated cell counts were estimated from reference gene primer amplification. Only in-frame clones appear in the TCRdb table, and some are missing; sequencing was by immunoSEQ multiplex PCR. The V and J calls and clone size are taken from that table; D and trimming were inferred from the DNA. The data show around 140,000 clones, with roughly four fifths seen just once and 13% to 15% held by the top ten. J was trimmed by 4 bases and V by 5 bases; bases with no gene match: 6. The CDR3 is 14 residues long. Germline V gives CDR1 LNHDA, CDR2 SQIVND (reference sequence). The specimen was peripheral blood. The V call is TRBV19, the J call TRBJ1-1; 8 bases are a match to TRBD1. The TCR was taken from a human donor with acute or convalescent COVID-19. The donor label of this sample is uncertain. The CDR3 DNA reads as TGTGCCAGTAGTGGACAGGGAAAAGGCACTGAAGCTTTCTTT. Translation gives CASSGQGKGTEAFF.